These T cell receptor beta chains were read from a single sample in a study of monozygotic twins with cystic fibrosis. Method: immunoSEQ multiplex PCR; TCRdb's copy keeps in-frame clones and lacks some. The sample contains more than 9,000 clones, over 99% of which appear only once. The material sequenced was blood. These receptors all stem from a man younger than 30 with cystic fibrosis. Both conserved end residues are part of each CDR3. Fields, in order: clone size, D gene, J gene, V gene, CDR3 DNA, CDR3 protein. The D gene is left open where the match is weak. Clone size appears in some rows only: once, few, many, or a class for an expanded clone.

>once|NA|TRBJ2-5|TRBV9
TGTGCCAGCAGCGTAGAGGACTTAGGGACCCAGTACTTC
CASSVEDLGTQYF
>NA|TRBD1|TRBJ1-1|TRBV5-4
TGTGCCAGCAGCTTACAGGGGCCGATGAACACTGAAGCTTTCTTT
CASSLQGPMNTEAFF
>once|NA|TRBJ2-1|TRBV2
TGTGCCAGCAGACCCCATCAGGGTGGAGGCTCCTACAATGAGCAGTTCTTC
CASRPHQGGGSYNEQFF
>NA|NA|TRBJ1-2|TRBV28
TGTGCCAGCAGCCGTTCTGCGGGCAACTATGGCTACACCTTC
CASSRSAGNYGYTF
>NA|TRBD1|TRBJ2-3|TRBV28
TGTGCCAGCAGATCGACAGGGATAAGCACAGATACGCAGTATTTT
CASRSTGISTDTQYF
>NA|TRBD2|TRBJ2-3|TRBV5-1
TGCGCCAGCAGCTCCGGACTAGCGGGAGGGCGGAGCACAGATACGCAGTATTTT
CASSSGLAGGRSTDTQYF
>once|TRBD2|TRBJ2-1|TRBV2
TGTGCCAGCAGGGGCGGGGGGGCACGTAATGAGCAGTTCTTC
CASRGGGARNEQFF
>NA|NA|TRBJ2-2|TRBV6-6
TGTGCCAGCAGTCCCACAGGTTTGACCGGGGAGCTGTTTTTT
CASSPTGLTGELFF
>NA|NA|TRBJ1-1|TRBV15
TGTGCCACCAGCCCCCGTATGCGGATGAACACTGAAGCTTTCTTT
CATSPRMRMNTEAFF
>NA|NA|TRBJ2-7|TRBV5-6
TGTGCCAGCAGCTTGGGGCTTTCGGGGGCCCCGGGACACGAGCAGTACTTC
CASSLGLSGAPGHEQYF
>NA|NA|TRBJ1-1|TRBV7-9
TGTGCCAGCAGCATAATGAACACTGAAGCTTTCTTT
CASSIMNTEAFF
>NA|NA|TRBJ1-1|TRBV21-1
TGTGCCGGGGGAGGTCCGGCAGTGAACACTGAAGCTTTCTTT
CAGGGPAVNTEAFF
>NA|NA|TRBJ1-5|TRBV19
TGTGCCAGTAGTATTACAGCCAATCAGCCCCAGCATTTT
CASSITANQPQHF
>once|NA|TRBJ2-7|TRBV21-1
TGTGCCAGCCGAAGGCGGGAGGCCGTCTCCTACGAGCAGTACTTC
CASRRREAVSYEQYF